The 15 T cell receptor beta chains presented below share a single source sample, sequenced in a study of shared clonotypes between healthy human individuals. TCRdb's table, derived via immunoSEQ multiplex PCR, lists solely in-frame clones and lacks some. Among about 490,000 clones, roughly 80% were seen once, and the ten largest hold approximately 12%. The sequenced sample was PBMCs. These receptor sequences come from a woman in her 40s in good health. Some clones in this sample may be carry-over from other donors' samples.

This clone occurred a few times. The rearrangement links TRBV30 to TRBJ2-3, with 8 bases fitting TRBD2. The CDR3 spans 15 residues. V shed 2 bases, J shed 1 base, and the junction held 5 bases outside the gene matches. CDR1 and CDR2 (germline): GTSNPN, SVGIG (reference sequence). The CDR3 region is CAWSRAGAGTDTQYF. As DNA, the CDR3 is TGTGCCTGGAGTAGAGCGGGAGCCGGCACAGATACGCAGTATTTT.

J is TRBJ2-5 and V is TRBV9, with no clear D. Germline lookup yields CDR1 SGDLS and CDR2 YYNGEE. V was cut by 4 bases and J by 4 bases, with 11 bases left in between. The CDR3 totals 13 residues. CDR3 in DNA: TGTGCCAGCAGCATCCGACCCGTAGAGACCCAGTACTTC. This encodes CASSIRPVETQYF.

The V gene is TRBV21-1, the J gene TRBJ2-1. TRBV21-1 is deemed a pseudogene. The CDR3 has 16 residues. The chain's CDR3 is CASSKAHKIHYNEQFF. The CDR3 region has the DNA TGTGCCAGCAGCAAAGCTCATAAGATCCATTACAATGAGCAGTTCTTC.

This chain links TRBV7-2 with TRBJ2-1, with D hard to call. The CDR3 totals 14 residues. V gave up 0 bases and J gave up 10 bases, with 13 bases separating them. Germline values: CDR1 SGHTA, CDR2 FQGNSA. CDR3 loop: CASSLAYWSGEQFF. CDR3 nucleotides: TGTGCCAGCAGCTTAGCGTATTGGTCAGGCGAGCAGTTCTTC.

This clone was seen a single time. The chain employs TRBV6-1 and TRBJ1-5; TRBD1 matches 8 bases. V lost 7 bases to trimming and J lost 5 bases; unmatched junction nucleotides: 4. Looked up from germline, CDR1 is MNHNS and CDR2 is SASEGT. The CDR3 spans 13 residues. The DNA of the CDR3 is TGTGCCAGCATAGGACAGGGCGATCAGCCCCAGCATTTT. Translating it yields CASIGQGDQPQHF.

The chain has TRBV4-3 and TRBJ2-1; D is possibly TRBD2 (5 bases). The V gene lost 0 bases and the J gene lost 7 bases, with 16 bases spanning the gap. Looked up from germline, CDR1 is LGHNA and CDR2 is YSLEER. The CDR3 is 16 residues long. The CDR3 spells CASSQDGSGLANEQFF. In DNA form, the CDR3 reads TGCGCCAGCAGCCAAGATGGGAGTGGTCTAGCTAATGAGCAGTTCTTC.

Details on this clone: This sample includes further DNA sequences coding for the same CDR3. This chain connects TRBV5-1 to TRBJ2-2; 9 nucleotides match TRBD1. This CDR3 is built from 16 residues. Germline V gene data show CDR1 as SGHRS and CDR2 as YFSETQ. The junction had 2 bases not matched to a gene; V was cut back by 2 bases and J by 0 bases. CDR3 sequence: CASSLQGAANTGELFF. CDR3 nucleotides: TGCGCCAGCAGCTTACAGGGGGCGGCGAACACCGGGGAGCTGTTTTTT.

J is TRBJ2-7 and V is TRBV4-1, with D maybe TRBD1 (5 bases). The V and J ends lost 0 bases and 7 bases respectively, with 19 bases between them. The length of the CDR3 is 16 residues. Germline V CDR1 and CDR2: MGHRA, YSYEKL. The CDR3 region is CASSQDIHRNPEEQYF. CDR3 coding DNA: TGCGCCAGCAGCCAAGATATACACAGGAACCCTGAGGAGCAGTACTTC.

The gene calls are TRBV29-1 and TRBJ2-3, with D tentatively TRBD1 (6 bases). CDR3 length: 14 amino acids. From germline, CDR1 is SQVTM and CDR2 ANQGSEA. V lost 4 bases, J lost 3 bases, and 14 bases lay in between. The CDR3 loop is CSVAPPGETDTQYF. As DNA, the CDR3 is TGCAGCGTTGCCCCCCCAGGGGAGACAGATACGCAGTATTTT.

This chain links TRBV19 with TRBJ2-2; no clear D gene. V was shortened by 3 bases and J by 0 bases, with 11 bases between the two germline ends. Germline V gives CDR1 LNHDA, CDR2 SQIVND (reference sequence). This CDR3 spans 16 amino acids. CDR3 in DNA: TGTGCCAGTAGTATTATGGCCAGAGCGAACACCGGGGAGCTGTTTTTT. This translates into CASSIMARANTGELFF.

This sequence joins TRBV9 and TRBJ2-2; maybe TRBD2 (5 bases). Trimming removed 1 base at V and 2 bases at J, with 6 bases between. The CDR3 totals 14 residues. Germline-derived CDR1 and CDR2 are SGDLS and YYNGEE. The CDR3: CASSVTGNTGELFF. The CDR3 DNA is TGTGCCAGCAGCGTAACGGGAAACACCGGGGAGCTGTTTTTT.

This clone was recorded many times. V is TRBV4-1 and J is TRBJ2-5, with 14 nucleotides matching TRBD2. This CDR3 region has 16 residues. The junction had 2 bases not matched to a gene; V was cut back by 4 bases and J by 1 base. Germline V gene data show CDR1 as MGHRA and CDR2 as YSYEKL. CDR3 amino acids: CASSRGTSGSQETQYF. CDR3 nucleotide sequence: TGCGCCAGCAGCCGAGGGACTAGCGGGAGCCAAGAGACCCAGTACTTC.

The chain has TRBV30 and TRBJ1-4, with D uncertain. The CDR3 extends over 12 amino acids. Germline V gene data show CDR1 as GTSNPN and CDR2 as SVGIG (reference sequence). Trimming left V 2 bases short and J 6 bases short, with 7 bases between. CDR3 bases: TGTGCCTGGAGTCTGAGTCATGAAAAACTGTTTTTT. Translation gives CAWSLSHEKLFF.

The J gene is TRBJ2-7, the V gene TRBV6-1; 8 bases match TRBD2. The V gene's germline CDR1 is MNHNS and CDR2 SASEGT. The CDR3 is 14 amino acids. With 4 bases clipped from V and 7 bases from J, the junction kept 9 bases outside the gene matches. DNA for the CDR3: TGTGCCAGCAGTGTGGAATTAGCGGGATATGAGCAGTACTTC. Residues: CASSVELAGYEQYF.

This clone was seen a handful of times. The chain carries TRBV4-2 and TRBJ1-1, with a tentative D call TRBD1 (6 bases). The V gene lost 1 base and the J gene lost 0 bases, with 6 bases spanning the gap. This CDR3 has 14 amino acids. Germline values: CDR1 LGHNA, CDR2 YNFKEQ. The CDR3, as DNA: TGTGCCAGCAGCCAAGGGACAGTGAACACTGAAGCTTTCTTT. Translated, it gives CASSQGTVNTEAFF.